The 19 T cell receptor beta chains presented below share a single source sample, sequenced in a study of cytomegalovirus exposure and HLA in healthy donors (dated by TCRdb to about 2017). Libraries were built with the immunoSEQ multiplex PCR assay. For the multiplex PCR, a mixture combining 60 forward primers for TCR Vbeta segments and 13 reverse primers for TCR Jbeta segments was used. Entries here come from immuneACCESS through TCRdb and include only in-frame sequences with V and J called. Some clones fail to appear in such tables; in the studies checked, an unresolved V gene covers under half of the shortfall, and the cause of the remainder is unknown. Here the sample has roughly 150,000 clones; approximately 78% occur a single time. Roughly 0.99% of the sample rests with the top ten. The sequenced material came from PBMCs. All receptors come from a girl aged 2 to 10 in good health and CMV-seropositive.

The chain recombines TRBV4-1 with TRBJ1-2; no definite D call. The germline V gene encodes CDR1 MGHRA and CDR2 YSYEKL. Trimming shortened V by 1 base and J by 6 bases, and 6 bases separated the two germline ends. This CDR3 contains 12 residues. This CDR3 reads CASSQGGNGYTF. CDR3 DNA: TGCGCCAGCAGCCAAGGAGGGAATGGCTACACCTTC.

This rearrangement joins TRBV28 to TRBJ1-2; D is possibly TRBD1 (6 bases). This CDR3 is built from 14 residues. Germline loops: CDR1 MDHEN, CDR2 SYDVKM. Trimming took off 7 bases at V and 8 bases at J, with 20 bases between the two ends. The CDR3 region is CASTLGRGARGYTF. In nucleotides, the CDR3 is TGTGCCAGCACCTTAGGCCGGGGGGCGCGAGGCTACACCTTC.

The V call is TRBV6-1, the J call TRBJ2-1, with D hard to call. Germline CDR1 is MNHNS and CDR2 is SASEGT. The CDR3 runs 14 residues. Deletions cut 2 bases from V and 10 bases from J, with 15 bases between. Here the CDR3 reads CASSEFSPESEQFF. The CDR3 DNA is TGTGCCAGCAGTGAATTTAGTCCTGAGAGCGAGCAGTTCTTC.

This chain uses TRBV30 with TRBJ2-7, with D uncertain. From germline, CDR1 is GTSNPN and CDR2 SVGIG (reference sequence). With 0 bases removed from V and 2 bases from J, the gap between germline ends came to 8 bases. The CDR3 runs 13 residues. CDR3 DNA: TGTGCCTGGAGTGTGAGCACAGCCTACGAGCAGTACTTC. Translation: CAWSVSTAYEQYF.

This clone turned up a few times. The chain uses TRBV30 and TRBJ2-4, with D perhaps matching TRBD2 (5 bases). The germline V and J ends were trimmed by 8 bases and 1 base, with 18 bases remaining between them. CDR1 is GTSNPN, CDR2 SVGIG, per germline (reference sequence). The CDR3 length is 15 residues. This CDR3 is CAGEWAGPAKNIQYF. In nucleotides, the CDR3 is TGTGCCGGTGAATGGGCGGGCCCGGCCAAAAACATTCAGTACTTC.

This clone was recorded a few times. V and J are TRBV30 and TRBJ2-1; the D gene is possibly TRBD2 (5 bases). CDR3 length: 14 residues. The V gene lost 1 base and the J gene lost 2 bases, with 9 bases spanning the gap. Germline lookup yields CDR1 GTSNPN and CDR2 SVGIG (reference sequence). CDR3 sequence: CAWSGTYTYNEQFF. The CDR3 coding sequence is TGTGCCTGGAGTGGGACTTATACCTACAATGAGCAGTTCTTC. Together with reference TRBV30 and TRBJ2-1, the CDR3 gives the full variable domain: SQTIHQWPATLVQPVGSPLSLECTVEGTSNPNLYWYRQAAGRGLQLLFYSVGIGQISSEVPQNLSASRPQDRQFILSSKKLLLSDSGFYLCAWSGTYTYNEQFFGPGTRLTVL.

The V and J genes are TRBV9 and TRBJ1-3; 9 nucleotides match TRBD1. Germline V gene sequence: CDR1 SGDLS, CDR2 YYNGEE. The V segment lost 2 bases and the J segment 4 bases; nucleotides outside the gene matches: 4. The CDR3 runs 15 residues. DNA of the CDR3: TGTGCCAGCAGCGTGGGGACAGGGTTAGGAAACACCATATATTTT. This sequence encodes CASSVGTGLGNTIYF.

This clone was detected only a few times. The rearrangement uses TRBV21-1 and TRBJ2-1; the tabulated D call, TRBD2, remains unverified against the DNA. TRBV21-1 represents a pseudogene. This CDR3 contains 16 residues. The CDR3 DNA follows: TGTGCCAGCAGCCTAAGTATCGGACTACTATACAATGAGCAGTTCTTC. Residues: CASSLSIGLLYNEQFF.

This rearrangement joins TRBV30 to TRBJ2-1; D remains unclear. This CDR3 region has 14 residues. Germline values: CDR1 GTSNPN, CDR2 SVGIG (reference sequence). Deletions cut 7 bases from V and 4 bases from J, with 17 bases between. The DNA for the CDR3 is TGTGCCTTCCTTACTACCTCAAGGTACAATGAGCAGTTCTTC. Residues: CAFLTTSRYNEQFF.

The chain joins TRBV5-4 to TRBJ1-1; tentatively, D is TRBD1 (6 bases). CDR3 size: 14 residues. V was shortened by 3 bases and J by 5 bases, with 14 bases between the two germline ends. Germline lookup yields CDR1 SGHNT and CDR2 YYREEE (reference sequence). The CDR3 nucleotides read TGTGCCAGCAGCTCAATTACAGGGAAAACTGAAGCTTTCTTT. Amino acids: CASSSITGKTEAFF.

The chain uses TRBV28 and TRBJ2-4; D might be TRBD2 (6 bases). The CDR3 is 15 amino acids. Germline V CDR1 and CDR2: MDHEN, SYDVKM. Trimming left V 8 bases short and J 4 bases short, with 18 bases between. The CDR3 DNA reads TGTGCCAGCTCTACAGCGGGCTTAAAAAAAAACATTCAGTACTTC. This encodes CASSTAGLKKNIQYF.

The chain joins TRBV27 to TRBJ1-1; 7 bases line up with TRBD1. The CDR3 is made up of 15 amino acids. Germline CDR1 and CDR2: MNHEY and SMNVEV (reference sequence). Trimming at V came to 0 bases and at J to 5 bases, leaving 6 bases not matched to a gene. The CDR3 DNA follows: TGTGCCAGCAGTTTATCGCGTACAGGGGCAACTGAAGCTTTCTTT. Protein product: CASSLSRTGATEAFF.

This clone was seen a few times. J is TRBJ1-5 and V is TRBV6-1; TRBD1 aligns across 10 bases. CDR3 size: 14 residues. Germline trimming cut 5 bases from V and 3 bases from J; bases unmatched to any gene: 1. CDR1 MNHNS and CDR2 SASEGT come from the germline V gene. The CDR3: CASSRQGANQPQHF. Written as DNA, the CDR3 is TGTGCCAGCAGTAGACAGGGGGCCAATCAGCCCCAGCATTTT.

In its sample, this clone was seen a few times. The chain employs TRBV4-1 and TRBJ2-7; TRBD2 matches 9 bases. The CDR3 spans 16 residues. J was trimmed by 2 bases and V by 4 bases; bases with no gene match: 9. Germline values: CDR1 MGHRA, CDR2 YSYEKL. Here the CDR3 reads CASSRRLAAPPYEQYF. As DNA, the CDR3 is TGCGCCAGCAGCCGCCGACTAGCGGCACCTCCCTACGAGCAGTACTTC.

The chain carries TRBV7-9 and TRBJ1-2; no reliable D call. V gave up 10 bases and J gave up 7 bases, with 25 bases separating them. The CDR3 is made up of 15 amino acids. The germline V gene has CDR1 SEHNR and CDR2 FQNEAQ (reference sequence). For the CDR3, the DNA is TGTGCCATTACTCCCGGGGTCTCGGCTTCTATTGGCTACACCTTC. It translates to CAITPGVSASIGYTF.

The chain uses TRBV18 and TRBJ2-5; D ambiguous. The germline CDR1 and CDR2 sequences are KGHSH and LQKENI. This CDR3 has 13 amino acids. The V and J ends lost 3 bases and 5 bases respectively, with 10 bases between them. This CDR3 is CASSPTVRETQYF. Written as DNA, the CDR3 is TGTGCCAGCTCACCGACTGTGCGGGAGACCCAGTACTTC.

The chain recombines TRBV6-1 with TRBJ2-1; TRBD1 matches at 8 bases. Trimming took 4 bases from V and 5 from J; bases not matched to a gene: 7. The germline V gene encodes CDR1 MNHNS and CDR2 SASEGT. CDR3 length: 15 residues. The CDR3 here is CASSVVQGANNEQFF. The CDR3 DNA reads as TGTGCCAGCAGTGTGGTCCAGGGGGCAAACAATGAGCAGTTCTTC.

This CDR3 is CSVSGGDLIFNYGYTF. DNA of the CDR3: TGCAGCGTTTCCGGGGGGGACCTCATTTTCAACTATGGCTACACCTTC. This chain uses TRBV29-1 with TRBJ1-2; TRBD1 is a possible D gene (5 bases). Germline-derived CDR1 and CDR2 are SQVTM and ANQGSEA. The CDR3 is 16 amino acids. The ends were cut back, 5 bases at V and 2 bases at J, with 21 bases in the middle.

J is TRBJ2-3 and V is TRBV27, with 15 nucleotides matching TRBD2. The CDR3 consists of 17 residues. The V gene's germline CDR1 is MNHEY and CDR2 SMNVEV (reference sequence). V shed 10 bases, J shed 2 bases, and the junction held 10 bases outside the gene matches. This CDR3 is CATGAGLAGGNTDTQYF. The CDR3 DNA is TGTGCCACGGGGGCCGGACTAGCGGGAGGGAACACAGATACGCAGTATTTT.